This T cell receptor beta chain was found in a study of Graves' ophthalmopathy and Graves' hyperthyroidism. This clonotype has more than one count but fewer than ten. The CDR3 covers 15 residues. CDR1 is DFQATT and CDR2 is SNEGSKA in the germline V gene (reference sequence). Losses at the gene ends were 1 base for V and 3 bases for J; bases not matched to a gene: 4. Researchers took RNA transcripts and amplified TCR beta CDR3 regions from them. A first-round RT-PCR used HTBI primers, followed by a second-round multiplex PCR. In TCRdb, the multiplex PCR reads were re-called with MiXCR into one record per CDR3 protein. Here the sample spans roughly 400,000 distinct CDR3 sequences, around 20% being singletons.

The receptor's source is a woman aged 18-29 years with Graves' ophthalmopathy. What was sequenced was peripheral blood. The chain recombines TRBV20-1 with TRBJ2-5, with TRBD2 matching over 11 bases. CDR3 nucleotides: TGCAGTGCTAGAGGGGTAGCGGGAGGGAAAGAGACCCAGTACTTC. Translation gives CSARGVAGGKETQYF.